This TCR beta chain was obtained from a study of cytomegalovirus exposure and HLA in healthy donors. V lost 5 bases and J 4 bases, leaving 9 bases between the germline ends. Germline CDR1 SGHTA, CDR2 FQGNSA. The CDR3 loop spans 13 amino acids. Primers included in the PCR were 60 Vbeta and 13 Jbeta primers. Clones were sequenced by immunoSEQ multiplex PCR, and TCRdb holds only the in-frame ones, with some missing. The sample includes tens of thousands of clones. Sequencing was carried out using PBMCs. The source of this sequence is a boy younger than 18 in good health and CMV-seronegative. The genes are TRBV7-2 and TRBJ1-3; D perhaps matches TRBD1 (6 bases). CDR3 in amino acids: CASSGTYGNTIYF. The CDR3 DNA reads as TGTGCCAGCAGCGGGACATACGGAAACACCATATATTTT. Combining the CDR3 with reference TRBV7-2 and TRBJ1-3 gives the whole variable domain GAGVSQSPSNKVTEKGKDVELRCDPISGHTALYWYRQSLGQGLEFLIYFQGNSAPDKSGLPSDRFSAERTGGSVSTLTIQRTQQEDSAVYLCASSGTYGNTIYFGEGSWLTVV.